These T cell receptor beta chains were read from a single sample in a study of T-cell reconstitution after alpha-beta-depleted transplantation in children. TCRdb reprocessed the PCR reads via MiXCR and lists one record per CDR3 protein. The sample yields more than 500,000 distinct CDR3 sequences, 10% to 12% seen once. The sample was PBMCs, mostly from graft donor cells, taken 180 days after TCRalphabeta/CD19-depleted stem cell transplant. Receptors originate from a female patient aged 2-10 years who had a stem cell transplant for aplastic anemia, so the T cells may come from the graft donor. CDR3s leave out the opening cysteine and the closing phenylalanine or tryptophan. Only part of the rows carry a size: once, few, many, or a class if the clone is expanded.

J gene: TRBJ1-1
V gene: TRBV29-1
clone size: few
CDR3 length: 11
CDR3 protein: SVDGQLNTEAF

J gene: TRBJ2-1
V gene: TRBV29-1
clone size: few
CDR3 length: 13
CDR3 protein: SVEGFSGSTNEQF

J gene: TRBJ1-1
V gene: TRBV9
clone size: few
CDR3 length: 15
CDR3 protein: ASSVEGSPRESTEAF

J gene: TRBJ2-6
V gene: TRBV27
clone size: few
CDR3 length: 14
CDR3 protein: ASSLRSFSGANGLT

J gene: TRBJ2-2
V gene: TRBV20-1
clone size: NA
CDR3 length: 12
CDR3 protein: SARVAGLPAELF

J gene: TRBJ1-5
V gene: TRBV28
clone size: many
CDR3 length: 11
CDR3 protein: ASSLMPPGTQH

J gene: TRBJ2-1
V gene: TRBV18
clone size: NA
CDR3 length: 12
CDR3 protein: ASSPQGGHNEQF

J gene: TRBJ1-2
V gene: TRBV4-3
clone size: few
CDR3 length: 11
CDR3 protein: ASKDRESYGYT

J gene: TRBJ2-2
V gene: TRBV7-2
clone size: few
CDR3 length: 14
CDR3 protein: ASSPRGSTGTGELF

J gene: TRBJ2-5
V gene: TRBV29-1
clone size: few
CDR3 length: 11
CDR3 protein: SVGGRSQETQY

J gene: TRBJ2-5
V gene: TRBV29-1
clone size: many
CDR3 length: 8
CDR3 protein: SVATETQY

J gene: TRBJ2-3
V gene: TRBV5-7
clone size: many
CDR3 length: 13
CDR3 protein: ASSRTSGTTDTQY

J gene: TRBJ1-1
V gene: TRBV29-1
clone size: few
CDR3 length: 14
CDR3 protein: SVEDGRGARDTEAF

J gene: TRBJ1-5
V gene: TRBV20-1
clone size: NA
CDR3 length: 15
CDR3 protein: SARHSQGARSNQPQH

J gene: TRBJ2-7
V gene: TRBV11-2
clone size: NA
CDR3 length: 16
CDR3 protein: ASSLDRGLAGVTYEQY

J gene: TRBJ2-1
V gene: TRBV12-3/TRBV12-4
clone size: many
CDR3 length: 11
CDR3 protein: ASSPMAVHEQF